Each of the 28 T cell receptor beta chains below was sequenced from the same sample in a study of T-cell reconstitution after alpha-beta-depleted transplantation in children. A TCRbeta library incorporating unique molecular identifiers was prepared. TCRdb re-called the PCR reads with MiXCR, one entry per CDR3 protein. The data show 600,000 to 800,000 distinct CDR3 sequences, roughly 14% seen once. The sample here was PBMCs, taken before TCRalphabeta/CD19-depleted stem cell transplant. The receptor source for this set is a girl aged 2 to 9 with congenital amegakaryocytic thrombocytopenia, due to receive a stem cell transplant.

This clonotype was seen ten or more times. The chain employs TRBV7-8 and TRBJ2-7; TRBD2 is a possible D gene (6 bases). Looked up from germline, CDR1 is SGHVS and CDR2 is FQNEAQ. CDR3 size: 15 residues. V gave up 5 bases and J gave up 3 bases, with 17 bases separating them. The CDR3 region is CASSTRRERVYEQYF. The CDR3 DNA reads TGTGCCAGCAGCACAAGACGGGAGAGGGTCTACGAGCAGTACTTC.

This clonotype was recorded at least ten times. J is TRBJ1-5 and V is TRBV20-1; no clear D. The ends were cut back, 4 bases at V and 9 bases at J, with 19 bases in the middle. From germline, CDR1 is DFQATT and CDR2 SNEGSKA (reference sequence). This CDR3 is 14 amino acids long. The CDR3 DNA reads TGCAGTGCTACCAGTGGCAGCCCCAACTGGCCCCAGCATTTT. It translates to CSATSGSPNWPQHF.

This clonotype has a handful of counts. The V gene is TRBV28, the J gene TRBJ2-1; TRBD2 matches 8 bases. V lost 7 bases, J lost 1 base, and 9 bases stayed unmatched. The CDR3 sequence is 16 residues long. The V gene's germline CDR1 is MDHEN and CDR2 SYDVKM. The CDR3 coding sequence is TGTGCCAGCATCCCAGCGGGAGTATGGTCCTACAATGAGCAGTTCTTC. Translating gives CASIPAGVWSYNEQFF.

Details on this clonotype: A much larger clone lies one base from this, so it may be a read error. The chain uses TRBV10-3 and TRBJ2-1, with 8 bases lining up with TRBD2. Germline-derived CDR1 and CDR2 are ENHRY and SYGVKD. The CDR3 contains 15 residues. V was clipped by 5 bases and J by 0 bases; unmatched bases: 3. In nucleotides, the CDR3 is TGTGCCATCAGTCCTACTAGCGGCTCCTACAATGAGCAGTTCTTC. It yields the protein CAISPTSGSYNEQFF.

This clonotype was counted at least ten times. This sequence joins TRBV7-8 and TRBJ1-5, with 7 bases lining up with TRBD1. CDR1 is SGHVS and CDR2 is FQNEAQ in the germline V gene. The CDR3 is 14 residues long. V was clipped by 5 bases and J by 6 bases; unmatched bases: 7. The CDR3 DNA reads as TGTGCCAGCAGCCTTGACAGGGACGGTCAGCCCCAGCATTTT. Its protein product is CASSLDRDGQPQHF.

This clonotype was observed many times. V is TRBV20-1 and J is TRBJ2-7; no firm D call. Germline-derived CDR1 and CDR2 are DFQATT and SNEGSKA (reference sequence). CDR3 length: 12 residues. The V end lost 0 bases, the J end lost 6 bases, and 9 bases lay between the germline ends. The CDR3 sequence is CSARDTGFEQYF. The CDR3 DNA reads TGCAGTGCTAGAGATACCGGTTTCGAGCAGTACTTC.

The table lists this clonotype with many counts. The rearrangement uses TRBV11-2 and TRBJ2-7; no clear D. CDR1 is SGHAT and CDR2 is FQNNGV in the germline V gene. The CDR3 has 14 residues. The ends were cut back, 1 base at V and 0 bases at J, with 7 bases in the middle. This CDR3 reads CASSLGVDSYEQYF. In DNA, the CDR3 is TGTGCCAGCAGCTTAGGGGTTGACTCCTACGAGCAGTACTTC.

This clonotype has more than one count but fewer than ten. V is TRBV4-1 and J is TRBJ2-3; possible D gene TRBD2, 6 bases. Between the trimmed V and J ends, which lost 1 base and 2 bases, there was a span of 13 bases. There are 16 residues in the CDR3. Germline loops: CDR1 MGHRA, CDR2 YSYEKL. CDR3 in amino acids: CASSQGVGGATDTQYF. The DNA for the CDR3 is TGCGCCAGCAGCCAAGGGGTGGGAGGAGCCACAGATACGCAGTATTTT.

This sequence joins TRBV15 and TRBJ2-7; D call uncertain. Trimming cost V 0 bases and J 0 bases, with 6 bases left between them. The CDR3 consists of 14 residues. CDR1 and CDR2 (germline): LNHNV, YYDKDF (reference sequence). This CDR3 is CATSRDWGSYEQYF. The CDR3 coding sequence is TGTGCCACCAGCAGAGATTGGGGCTCCTACGAGCAGTACTTC.

This clonotype was seen a handful of times. The V and J genes are TRBV11-2 and TRBJ1-5, with D possibly being TRBD1 (5 bases). Germline V lookup: CDR1 SGHAT, CDR2 FQNNGV. The CDR3 spans 14 residues. V was trimmed by 0 bases and J by 6 bases, leaving 9 bases between them. The CDR3 reads CASSLDLGAQPQHF. DNA of the CDR3: TGTGCCAGCAGCTTAGATCTCGGGGCTCAGCCCCAGCATTTT.

This clonotype was recorded many times. The chain combines TRBV18 with TRBJ2-4; weak D call: TRBD2 (5 bases). V lost 1 base and J lost 5, with 15 bases in between. Looked up from germline, CDR1 is KGHSH and CDR2 is LQKENI. The length of the CDR3 is 16 residues. CDR3: CASSPLATPFQNIQYF. The CDR3 DNA reads as TGTGCCAGCTCACCACTAGCGACCCCTTTCCAAAACATTCAGTACTTC.

This clonotype has a count of ten or more. The V call is TRBV28, the J call TRBJ2-3; the D gene could be TRBD1 or TRBD2 (5 bases each). Trimming removed 6 bases from V and 2 bases from J, with 15 bases in between. The CDR3 has 15 amino acids. Germline V gene lookup returns CDR1 MDHEN and CDR2 SYDVKM. This CDR3 is CASSPILGPTDTQYF. CDR3 sequence (DNA): TGTGCCAGCAGCCCTATTCTGGGACCCACAGATACGCAGTATTTT.

Ten or more counts support this clonotype. This chain uses TRBV5-1 with TRBJ2-3; no clear D gene. V was shortened by 3 bases and J by 0 bases, with 32 bases between the two germline ends. Germline-derived CDR1 and CDR2 are SGHRS and YFSETQ. The CDR3 has 22 amino acids. In nucleotides, the CDR3 is TGCGCCAGCAGCTCGGATCGCCTACCAACAGAGACCGAGATTACTAGCACAGATACGCAGTATTTT. Its protein is CASSSDRLPTETEITSTDTQYF.

In the case of this clonotype: This is likely a read error, given that the CDR3 carries no conserved phenylalanine or tryptophan at its end. This chain uses TRBV20-1 with TRBJ2-3; TRBD2 matches 7 bases. CDR3 length equals 15 residues. Trimming removed 4 bases from V and 0 bases from J; junction bases left unmatched: 7. Germline V lookup: CDR1 DFQATT, CDR2 SNEGSKA (reference sequence). The CDR3 DNA follows: TGCAGTGCTAATAGGATTAGCGGGAGCACAGATACGCAGTATTTA. This sequence encodes CSANRISGSTDTQYL.

The chain links TRBV20-1 to TRBJ2-6; D gene unclear. Trimming removed 6 bases from V and 1 base from J, with 10 bases in between. The CDR3 runs 14 residues. Per germline, CDR1 DFQATT and CDR2 SNEGSKA (reference sequence). CDR3 in DNA: TGCAGTGCCGACCCGAATTCTGGGGCCAACGTCCTGACTTTC. Encoded protein: CSADPNSGANVLTF.

The chain links TRBV27 to TRBJ2-1; D is possibly TRBD2 (6 bases). CDR1 MNHEY and CDR2 SMNVEV come from the germline V gene (reference sequence). V shed 3 bases and J shed 9 bases, with 27 bases lying between them. The CDR3 totals 18 residues. For the CDR3, the DNA is TGTGCCAGCAGTTTTGAAGGCAATCGGGGGAACCTAGTTGGTGAGCAGTTCTTC. This codes for CASSFEGNRGNLVGEQFF.

Many counts were recorded for this clonotype. CDR3 coding DNA: TGCAGCGTGGGGGGGCAGGATAGTAGAACCGGGGAGCTGTTTTTT. Protein product: CSVGGQDSRTGELFF. The chain employs TRBV29-1 and TRBJ2-2, with D possibly being TRBD2 (7 bases). The germline V gene has CDR1 SQVTM and CDR2 ANQGSEA. The CDR3 loop spans 15 amino acids. Deletions cut 6 bases from V and 5 bases from J, with 19 bases between.

This clonotype appeared many times. V usage is TRBV12-3 or TRBV12-4 and J usage is TRBJ2-7; D is possibly TRBD2 (5 bases). The V end was cut by 3 bases, the J end by 4 bases, with 13 bases between. The CDR3 extends over 14 amino acids. CDR3 nucleotide sequence: TGTGCCAGCAGTTTTTCTTTGAGGGCGTACGAGCAGTACTTC. It yields the protein CASSFSLRAYEQYF.

The chain employs TRBV7-3 and TRBJ2-2, with unresolved D. The CDR3 is 12 amino acids. Germline loops: CDR1 SGHTA, CDR2 FQGTGA. Trimming took 0 bases from V and 6 from J, leaving 2 bases between them. CDR3 amino acids: CASSLTPGELFF. The CDR3 region has the DNA TGTGCCAGCAGCTTAACCCCCGGGGAGCTGTTTTTT. Full variable domain (outside the CDR3, taken from reference TRBV7-3 and TRBJ2-2): GAGVSQTPSNKVTEKGKYVELRCDPISGHTALYWYRQSLGQGPEFLIYFQGTGAADDSGLPNDRFFAVRPEGSVSTLKIQRTERGDSAVYLCASSLTPGELFFGEGSRLTVL.

The chain carries TRBV14 and TRBJ2-1; perhaps D is TRBD1 or TRBD2 (5 bases each). Trimming cost V 3 bases and J 15 bases, with 18 bases left between them. Germline lookup yields CDR1 SGHDN and CDR2 FVKESK. This CDR3 is built from 13 residues. CDR3 protein: CASSHGTGTPLFF. Written as DNA, the CDR3 is TGTGCCAGCAGCCATGGAACCGGGACGCCCTTGTTCTTC.

The chain is built from TRBV6-5 and TRBJ2-5; D call uncertain. The CDR3 extends over 15 amino acids. Germline loops: CDR1 MNHEY, CDR2 SVGAGI. The V end was cut by 3 bases, the J end by 0 bases, with 11 bases between. CDR3 residues: CASSYSAAYQETQYF. CDR3 bases: TGTGCCAGCAGTTATTCGGCCGCGTACCAAGAGACCCAGTACTTC.

The sample holds a few counts of this clonotype. This rearrangement joins TRBV5-1 to TRBJ2-7, with 8 bases matching TRBD1. Germline CDR1 SGHRS, CDR2 YFSETQ. CDR3 length equals 14 residues. V lost 4 bases and J lost 2; bases outside the gene matches: 5. CDR3 region: CASSLTGATYEQYF. In nucleotides, the CDR3 is TGCGCCAGCAGCCTGACAGGGGCGACCTACGAGCAGTACTTC.

This clonotype was found many times. The genes are TRBV5-1 and TRBJ1-1; D perhaps matches TRBD1 (5 bases). The V gene's germline CDR1 is SGHRS and CDR2 YFSETQ. CDR3 length: 13 amino acids. V gave up 2 bases and J gave up 5 bases, with 10 bases separating them. Here the CDR3 DNA reads TGCGCCAGCAGCTTAGGGGTCTCTACTGAAGCTTTCTTT. Encoded protein: CASSLGVSTEAFF.

The rearrangement joins TRBV28 to TRBJ1-5; D is uncertain. Trimming removed 9 bases at V and 9 bases at J, with 21 bases between. This CDR3 has 14 amino acids. Looked up from germline, CDR1 is MDHEN and CDR2 is SYDVKM. CDR3 amino acids: CASRAGGIIGPQHF. CDR3 DNA: TGTGCCAGTCGGGCGGGTGGAATCATTGGGCCCCAGCATTTT.

The chain uses TRBV5-1 and TRBJ2-7, with 8 bases aligning to TRBD2. J gave up 4 bases and V 3 bases, and 9 bases lay outside the gene matches. Per germline, CDR1 SGHRS and CDR2 YFSETQ. The CDR3 is 15 amino acids. CDR3 in DNA: TGCGCCAGCAGCTCCCAAGCGGGGGATCTTTACGAGCAGTACTTC. Translated, it gives CASSSQAGDLYEQYF. Based on the CDR3 plus reference TRBV5-1 and TRBJ2-7, the full variable domain is KAGVTQTPRYLIKTRGQQVTLSCSPISGHRSVSWYQQTPGQGLQFLFEYFSETQRNKGNFPGRFSGRQFSNSRSEMNVSTLELGDSALYLCASSSQAGDLYEQYFGPGTRLTVT.

The genes are TRBV5-1 and TRBJ2-1, with 8 bases identical to TRBD2. V gave up 5 bases and J gave up 6 bases; unmatched junction bases: 13. The CDR3 totals 16 residues. CDR1 and CDR2 from the germline V gene are SGHRS and YFSETQ. Here the CDR3 DNA reads TGCGCCAGCAGTCCACGACTAGCGTCCCCCACCAATGAGCAGTTCTTC. Encoded protein: CASSPRLASPTNEQFF.

This clonotype was detected ten times or more. This chain uses TRBV5-1 with TRBJ2-7; maybe TRBD1 (6 bases). The CDR3 is made up of 15 amino acids. Per the germline V gene, CDR1 is SGHRS and CDR2 is YFSETQ. Trimming took off 4 bases at V and 5 bases at J, with 19 bases between the two ends. This CDR3 is CASSEDSHMINEQYF. CDR3 DNA sequence: TGCGCCAGCAGCGAGGACAGCCATATGATCAACGAGCAGTACTTC.

This clonotype has a count of ten or more. The chain recombines TRBV29-1 with TRBJ2-5; perhaps TRBD2 as D (6 bases). CDR1 is SQVTM and CDR2 is ANQGSEA in the germline V gene. This CDR3 is 17 amino acids long. The V gene lost 5 bases and the J gene lost 5 bases, with 27 bases spanning the gap. CDR3 nucleotides: TGCAGCGTTCCAGAAGGTCGGCAGGGAGGTTCCCAGGAGACCCAGTACTTC. This translates into CSVPEGRQGGSQETQYF.